Only a few counts were recorded for the clone carrying this T cell receptor beta chain. The sample originates from a study of blood T cell repertoires in COVID-19. Whole-study context: Acute-phase and convalescent COVID-19 samples originated in the United States, Italy and Spain. Nucleic acid was either cDNA or gDNA, and it came from T cells, B-cell-depleted T cells, or PBMCs.

The CDR3 has 19 amino acids. The V segment lost 1 base and the J segment 7 bases; nucleotides outside the gene matches: 15. Germline-derived CDR1 and CDR2 are MNHEY and SMNVEV (reference sequence). Per the original methods: How many nucleated cells were present was estimated from reference gene primer amplification. Only in-frame clones appear in the TCRdb table, and some are missing; sequencing was by immunoSEQ multiplex PCR. V and J calls and clone size follow that table, whereas D and trimming were derived from the DNA. This sample has 250,000 to 350,000 clones; 80% to 90% occur once, and the top ten carry roughly 6.7%.

The sequence was collected from a man aged 18 to 35 who had recovered from COVID-19. Sequencing was done on a sample of peripheral blood. The chain links TRBV27 to TRBJ2-2; 10 bases fit TRBD1. The CDR3 loop reads CASSLWVPVGQGVSGELFF. DNA for the CDR3: TGTGCCAGCAGTTTATGGGTTCCTGTCGGACAGGGGGTTAGCGGGGAGCTGTTTTTT.